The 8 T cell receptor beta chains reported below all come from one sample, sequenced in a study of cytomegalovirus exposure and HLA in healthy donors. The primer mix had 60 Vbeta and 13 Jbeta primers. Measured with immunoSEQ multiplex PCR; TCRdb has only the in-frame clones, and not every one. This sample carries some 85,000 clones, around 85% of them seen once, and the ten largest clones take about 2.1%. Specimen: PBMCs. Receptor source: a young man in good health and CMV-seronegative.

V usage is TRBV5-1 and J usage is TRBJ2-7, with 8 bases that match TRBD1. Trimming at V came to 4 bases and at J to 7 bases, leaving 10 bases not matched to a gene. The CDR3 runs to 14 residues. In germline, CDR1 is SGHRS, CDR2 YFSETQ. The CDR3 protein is CASSPRGTGEEQYF. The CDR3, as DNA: TGCGCCAGCAGCCCTAGGGGGACAGGAGAAGAGCAGTACTTC.

CDR3 sequence reads: CASARQGMNTEAFF. The DNA for the CDR3 is TGCGCCAGCGCCCGACAGGGCATGAACACTGAAGCTTTCTTT. This chain links TRBV5-1 with TRBJ1-1, with 7 positions matching TRBD1. This CDR3 spans 14 amino acids. The germline gives CDR1 SGHRS, CDR2 YFSETQ. The trim removed 7 bases at V and 0 bases at J, leaving 6 bases unmatched.

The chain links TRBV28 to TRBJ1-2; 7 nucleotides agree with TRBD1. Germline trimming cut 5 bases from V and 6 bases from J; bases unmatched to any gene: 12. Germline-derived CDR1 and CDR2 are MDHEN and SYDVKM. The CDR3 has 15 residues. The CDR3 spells CASSVPGQRYNGYTF. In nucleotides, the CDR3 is TGTGCCAGCAGTGTCCCGGGACAGAGGTATAATGGCTACACCTTC.

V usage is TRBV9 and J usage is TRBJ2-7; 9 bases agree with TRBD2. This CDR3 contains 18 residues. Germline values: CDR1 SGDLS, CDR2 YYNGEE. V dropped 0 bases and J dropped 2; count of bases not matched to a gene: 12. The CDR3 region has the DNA TGTGCCAGCAGCGTAGGCGCTAGCGGGATCCACATTCCCTACGAGCAGTACTTC. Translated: CASSVGASGIHIPYEQYF.

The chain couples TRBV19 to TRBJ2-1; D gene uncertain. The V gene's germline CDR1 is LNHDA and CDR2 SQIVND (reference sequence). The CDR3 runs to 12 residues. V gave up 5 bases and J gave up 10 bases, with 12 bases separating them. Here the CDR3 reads CASSVTPSEQFF. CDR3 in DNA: TGTGCCAGTAGTGTGACTCCAAGCGAGCAGTTCTTC. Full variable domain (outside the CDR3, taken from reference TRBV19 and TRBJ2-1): DGGITQSPKYLFRKEGQNVTLSCEQNLNHDAMYWYRQDPGQGLRLIYYSQIVNDFQKGDIAEGYSVSREKKESFPLTVTSAQKNPTAFYLCASSVTPSEQFFGPGTRLTVL.

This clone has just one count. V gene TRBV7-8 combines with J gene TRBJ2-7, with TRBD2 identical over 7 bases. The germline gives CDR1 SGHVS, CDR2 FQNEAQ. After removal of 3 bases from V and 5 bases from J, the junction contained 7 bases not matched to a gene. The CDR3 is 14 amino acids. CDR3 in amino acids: CASSFRRERNEQYF. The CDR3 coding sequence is TGTGCCAGCAGCTTCCGGCGGGAGCGGAACGAGCAGTACTTC.

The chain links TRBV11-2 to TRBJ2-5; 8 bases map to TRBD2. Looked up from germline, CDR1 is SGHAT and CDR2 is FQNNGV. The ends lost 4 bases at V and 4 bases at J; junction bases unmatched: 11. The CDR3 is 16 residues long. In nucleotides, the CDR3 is TGTGCCAGCAGCTCCGGACGGGGAGCGGGAGTAGAGACCCAGTACTTC. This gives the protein CASSSGRGAGVETQYF.

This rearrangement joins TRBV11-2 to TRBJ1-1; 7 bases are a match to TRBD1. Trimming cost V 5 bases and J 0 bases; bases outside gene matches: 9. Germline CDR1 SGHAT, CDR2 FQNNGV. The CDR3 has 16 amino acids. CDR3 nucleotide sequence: TGTGCCAGCAGCACCGGGACCGGGACAGTGAACACTGAAGCTTTCTTT. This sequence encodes CASSTGTGTVNTEAFF. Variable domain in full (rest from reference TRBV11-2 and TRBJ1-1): EAGVAQSPRYKIIEKRQSVAFWCNPISGHATLYWYQQILGQGPKLLIQFQNNGVVDDSQLPKDRFSAERLKGVDSTLKIQPAKLEDSAVYLCASSTGTGTVNTEAFFGQGTRLTVV.